This TCR beta chain was sequenced during a study of blood T cell repertoires in COVID-19. On the study more broadly: Sample material is recorded as cDNA or gDNA derived from T cells, B-cell-depleted T cells, or PBMCs.

Profiled with immunoSEQ multiplex PCR; TCRdb holds only in-frame clones, not every one. The sample contains hundreds of thousands of clones, approximately 83% of which appear only once. Trimming cost V 4 bases and J 3 bases, with 8 bases left between them. Germline CDR1 is SGHTS and CDR2 is YDEGEE. The CDR3 has 14 residues. Resolution of symptoms, clearance, or two negative PCRs was present in recovered Cohort 3 donors. This clonotype was sampled from a man aged 25 to 40 who had recovered from COVID-19. Specimen: PBMCs or T cells enriched from blood (not recorded which). The chain links TRBV5-8 to TRBJ1-6; D gene ambiguous. The CDR3 bases are TGTGCCAGCAGCCCGGTTCTCTATAATTCACCCCTCCACTTT. It yields the protein CASSPVLYNSPLHF.